The T cell receptor beta chain under discussion was sequenced for a study of OX40 agonist ivuxolimab in advanced cancers. TCRdb's copy holds only in-frame clones and misses some; the assay was immunoSEQ multiplex PCR. The data contain 50,000 or so clones, around four fifths of them singletons. The CDR3 runs to 15 residues. The sequenced sample was CD4+ or CD8+ T cells sorted from blood, obtained in a trial of the OX40 agonist ivuxolimab. This TCR derives from an adult with an advanced solid tumor such as melanoma, head and neck, liver or kidney cancer. The chain employs TRBV5-3 and TRBJ2-5; 9 bases fit TRBD1. Judging by the DNA end, TRBJ2-7 fits better; the J call may be wrong. TRBV5-3 is an open reading frame, and its role is uncertain. The CDR3 region has the DNA TGTGCCAGAAGCCCCGGGACAGGGTTGTCCTACGAGCAGTACTTC. It is translated as CARSPGTGLSYEQYF.